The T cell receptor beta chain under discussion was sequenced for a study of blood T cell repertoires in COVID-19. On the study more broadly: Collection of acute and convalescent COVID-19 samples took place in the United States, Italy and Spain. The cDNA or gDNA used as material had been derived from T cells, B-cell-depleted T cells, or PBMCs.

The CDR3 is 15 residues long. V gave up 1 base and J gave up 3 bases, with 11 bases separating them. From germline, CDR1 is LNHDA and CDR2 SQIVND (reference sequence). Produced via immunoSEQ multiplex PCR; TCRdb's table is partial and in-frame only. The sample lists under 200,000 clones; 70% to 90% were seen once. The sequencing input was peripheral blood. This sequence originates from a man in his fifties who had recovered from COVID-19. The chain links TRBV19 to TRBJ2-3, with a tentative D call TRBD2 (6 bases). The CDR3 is CASSIGRGRTDTQYF. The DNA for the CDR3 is TGTGCCAGTAGTATAGGGCGGGGACGTACAGATACGCAGTATTTT.